One T cell receptor beta chain is described in this entry. The antigen is not known. The CDR3 runs 13 residues. The germline V gene has CDR1 MNHEY and CDR2 SVGAGI. V shed 2 bases and J shed 5 bases, with 8 bases lying between them. This entry is derived from a study of T cell responses to AZD1222 COVID-19 vaccine. Broader study findings: Only five or six AZD1222 recipients were seropositive at baseline. Spike-spanning, vaccine-associated CD4 TCRs were dominant at 160-218 and 743-854. The study sampled repertoires only after the peak T cell response. Clonal diversity may have been underestimated in mostly white British donors.

Method: immunoSEQ multiplex PCR; TCRdb's copy keeps in-frame clones and lacks some. The top ten clones hold 24% of a sample with about 78,000 clones, 87% of them seen once. The chain links TRBV6-5 to TRBJ2-3, with D perhaps TRBD1 (6 bases). The sequences come from peripheral blood, collected on day 0 of AZD1222 vaccination. The receptor's source is an adult in good health. DNA of the CDR3: TGTGCCAGCAGTTACCCAGGGGAAGATACGCAGTATTTT. Translated: CASSYPGEDTQYF.